This paragraph covers one TCR beta chain sequence. Its antigen is unknown. This entry is derived from a study of PD-1 blockade in classical Hodgkin lymphoma. Study-wide context: Patients were administered nivolumab (3 mg/kg intravenously) every 2 weeks. Study results and limitations: Repertoires differed for reasons still undefined, possibly disease activity or prior therapy. Complete responders' baseline diversity resembled that of newly diagnosed patients. Diversity in CD4+ TCRs, unlike that measured in CD8+ TCRs, had risen significantly by C4D1.

Germline lookup yields CDR1 SGHTA and CDR2 FQGNSA. The V segment lost 1 base and the J segment 3 bases; nucleotides outside the gene matches: 14. The length of the CDR3 is 18 residues. Only in-frame clones appear in the TCRdb table, and some are missing; sequencing was by immunoSEQ multiplex PCR. The table lists 45,000 to 50,000 clones, over 60% of them singletons, with approximately 21% in the top ten. Following autologous stem cell transplantation, relapse occurred in every patient, and exposure to brentuximab vedotin varied. The V and J genes are TRBV7-2 and TRBJ1-2; 7 nucleotides agree with TRBD1. The input for sequencing was peripheral blood mononuclear cells (PBMCs), taken before the second cycle of nivolumab. The sequence came from a human donor with classical Hodgkin lymphoma. CDR3 sequence reads: CASSLVPGLPGTDYGYTF. For the CDR3, the DNA is TGTGCCAGCAGCTTAGTTCCCGGACTGCCCGGGACAGACTATGGCTACACCTTC.